The 30 T cell receptor beta chains presented below share a single source sample, sequenced in a study of T-cell memory formation after mild COVID-19. TCRdb analysed the 5' RACE reads with MiXCR anew, one entry per CDR3 protein. The sample yields 560,000 or so distinct CDR3 sequences, roughly 17% seen once. The specimen was PBMCs or a T cell subset sorted from them (not recorded which). Source of these receptors: an adult woman who had mild COVID-19 (a few samples of this study predate the infection). Cell type and time point are not known.

This clonotype has just a few counts. The rearrangement joins TRBV29-1 to TRBJ1-1; D uncertain. Germline assignment: CDR1 SQVTM and CDR2 ANQGSEA. This CDR3 spans 11 amino acids. Deletions cut 4 bases from V and 11 bases from J, with 14 bases between. CDR3 in amino acids: CSVGTFPKAFF. In DNA form, the CDR3 reads TGCAGCGTTGGGACCTTCCCTAAGGCTTTCTTT. Full variable domain (outside the CDR3, taken from reference TRBV29-1 and TRBJ1-1): SAVISQKPSRDICQRGTSLTIQCQVDSQVTMMFWYRQQPGQSLTLIATANQGSEATYESGFVIDKFPISRPNLTFSTLTVSNMSPEDSSIYLCSVGTFPKAFFGQGTRLTVV.

The chain recombines TRBV6-5 with TRBJ2-2, with no clear D. This CDR3 comprises 15 residues. Germline V gene data show CDR1 as MNHEY and CDR2 as SVGAGI. V was shortened by 2 bases and J by 6 bases, with 13 bases between the two germline ends. Here the CDR3 DNA reads TGTGCCAGCAGTTACGCGAAAAGGGTCCCCGGGGAGCTGTTTTTT. As protein: CASSYAKRVPGELFF.

This chain uses TRBV21-1 with TRBJ1-2; the table's D call, TRBD1, was not checked against the DNA. TRBV21-1 is shown as a pseudogene. The CDR3 has 16 amino acids. The CDR3 region has the DNA TGTGCCAGCAGCAAAGGGGGGGACAGGCCTAACTATGGCTACACCTTC. Protein sequence: CASSKGGDRPNYGYTF.

This clonotype was found a few times. The rearrangement uses TRBV6-1 and TRBJ1-6; 7 nucleotides agree with TRBD1. The CDR3 totals 14 residues. Trimming cost V 1 base and J 10 bases; bases outside gene matches: 4. In germline, CDR1 is MNHNS, CDR2 SASEGT. CDR3 nucleotide sequence: TGTGCCAGCAGTGAAGTGGCAGGGGGATCACCCCTCCACTTT. Amino acid sequence: CASSEVAGGSPLHF.

This clonotype was counted a few times. DNA of the CDR3: TGTGCCAGCAGCCAAGACCTCACAGGGGCTAACACTGAAGCTTTCTTT. Protein: CASSQDLTGANTEAFF. V is TRBV3-1 and J is TRBJ1-1, with TRBD1 identical over 7 bases. Germline CDR1 is LGHDT and CDR2 is YNNKEL (reference sequence). With V trimmed by 0 bases and J by 2 bases, 6 bases remained unmatched. The CDR3 is made up of 16 amino acids.

This clonotype has at least ten counts. The V gene is TRBV19, the J gene TRBJ2-2, with D tentatively TRBD1 (5 bases). Trimming removed 3 bases from V and 4 bases from J, with 9 bases in between. Germline loops: CDR1 LNHDA, CDR2 SQIVND (reference sequence). The CDR3 covers 14 residues. The CDR3 spells CASSIQGSTGELFF. CDR3 nucleotide sequence: TGTGCCAGTAGTATCCAGGGATCCACCGGGGAGCTGTTTTTT.

This clonotype was picked up many times. The V and J genes are TRBV29-1 and TRBJ2-1, with 9 bases fitting TRBD1. Germline trimming cut 8 bases from V and 3 bases from J; bases unmatched to any gene: 11. Germline lookup yields CDR1 SQVTM and CDR2 ANQGSEA. The CDR3 runs 15 residues. As DNA, the CDR3 is TGCAGCATAAAGGCCAGACAGGGGGGCTACAATGAGCAGTTCTTC. This encodes CSIKARQGGYNEQFF.

The chain combines TRBV7-9 with TRBJ1-2; the D is unclear. V lost 3 bases, J lost 7 bases, and 9 bases lay in between. This CDR3 is 12 amino acids long. Germline lookup yields CDR1 SEHNR and CDR2 FQNEAQ (reference sequence). The CDR3 here is CASSFPQSGYTF. The CDR3 DNA is TGTGCCAGCAGCTTCCCCCAGAGTGGCTACACCTTC.

In this sample, this clonotype turned up many times. The chain recombines TRBV7-3 with TRBJ2-3, with 7 positions matching TRBD1. The length of the CDR3 is 14 residues. Germline V lookup: CDR1 SGHTA, CDR2 FQGTGA. V lost 5 bases and J lost 4; bases outside the gene matches: 6. CDR3: CASSARDSPDTQYF. The CDR3 bases are TGTGCCAGCAGCGCTCGGGACAGCCCAGATACGCAGTATTTT.

This clonotype was detected only a few times. The chain has TRBV6-5 and TRBJ2-5; a possible D gene is TRBD1 (6 bases). The CDR3 runs 15 residues. Germline CDR1 and CDR2: MNHEY and SVGAGI. V lost 2 bases to trimming and J lost 5 bases, with 15 bases between them. The CDR3 sequence: CASSYEQGMVETQYF. As DNA, the CDR3 is TGTGCCAGCAGTTACGAACAGGGTATGGTGGAGACCCAGTACTTC.

This clonotype was detected a few times. V is TRBV20-1 and J is TRBJ2-3; D is unclear. Trimming removed 2 bases from V and 5 bases from J, with 11 bases in between. CDR3 length: 13 residues. Germline values: CDR1 DFQATT, CDR2 SNEGSKA (reference sequence). The CDR3 bases are TGCAGTGCTAGAAAGACGCTACAAGATACGCAGTATTTT. Amino acid sequence: CSARKTLQDTQYF.

This rearrangement joins TRBV30 to TRBJ1-1; the match to TRBD1 covers 11 bases. V gave up 0 bases and J gave up 4 bases; unmatched junction bases: 1. This CDR3 is 14 amino acids long. CDR1 and CDR2 (germline): GTSNPN, SVGIG (reference sequence). This chain's CDR3 is CAWSVGTGGTEAFF. CDR3 in DNA: TGTGCCTGGAGTGTGGGGACAGGGGGCACTGAAGCTTTCTTT. Full variable domain (rest looked up from reference TRBV30 and TRBJ1-1): SQTIHQWPATLVQPVGSPLSLECTVEGTSNPNLYWYRQAAGRGLQLLFYSVGIGQISSEVPQNLSASRPQDRQFILSSKKLLLSDSGFYLCAWSVGTGGTEAFFGQGTRLTVV.

This clonotype was seen more than once but under ten times. This chain connects TRBV5-1 to TRBJ1-2, with 7 positions matching TRBD1. This CDR3 region has 15 residues. After removal of 2 bases from V and 5 bases from J, the junction contained 9 bases not matched to a gene. Germline values: CDR1 SGHRS, CDR2 YFSETQ. The CDR3 DNA reads TGCGCCAGCAGCTTTAGCGCCGGGACAGCTTATGGCTACACCTTC. Encoded protein: CASSFSAGTAYGYTF.

Concerning this clonotype itself: A much larger clonotype is one base distant, so this may be a read error. The chain has TRBV5-1 and TRBJ1-1; D is uncertain. The CDR3 loop spans 16 amino acids. The germline gives CDR1 SGHRS, CDR2 YFSETQ. The CDR3 loop reads CASSLLGSDMNPEAFF. CDR3 nucleotides: TGCGCCAGCAGCTTGCTGGGAAGCGACATGAACCCTGAAGCTTTCTTT.

V is TRBV7-2 and J is TRBJ2-7; D ambiguous. This CDR3 is 14 amino acids long. Trimming stripped 6 bases from V and 5 bases from J, with 17 bases between. CDR1 is SGHTA, CDR2 FQGNSA, per germline. The CDR3 coding sequence is TGTGCCAGCAGACTCCGGGCCCTACGGGACGAGCAGTACTTC. It yields the protein CASRLRALRDEQYF.

The chain uses TRBV20-1 and TRBJ1-2; 7 bases align to TRBD1. V lost 3 bases, J lost 7 bases, and 14 bases stayed unmatched. This CDR3 is 15 amino acids long. Germline V lookup: CDR1 DFQATT, CDR2 SNEGSKA (reference sequence). The chain's CDR3 is CSASFRGPQFFGYTF. The CDR3, as DNA: TGCAGTGCTAGCTTTAGGGGGCCCCAATTTTTTGGCTACACCTTC.

The V and J genes are TRBV20-1 and TRBJ1-2, with TRBD1 matching over 7 bases. V shed 3 bases and J 0 bases; nucleotides not matched to a gene: 7. CDR1 is DFQATT and CDR2 is SNEGSKA in the germline V gene (reference sequence). The CDR3 has 15 residues. CDR3 nucleotides: TGCAGTGCTAGCAAAGGGACAGACTCTAACTATGGCTACACCTTC. It translates to CSASKGTDSNYGYTF.

V and J are TRBV18 and TRBJ2-7, with TRBD1 matching 9 bases. The junction had 7 bases not matched to a gene; V was cut back by 7 bases and J by 6 bases. CDR1 KGHSH and CDR2 LQKENI come from the germline V gene. The CDR3 extends over 13 amino acids. CDR3 nucleotide sequence: TGTGCCAGCTGCGCCGGGACAGGGAGCGAGCAGTACTTC. Translating gives CASCAGTGSEQYF.

This clonotype was picked up a small number of times. The chain links TRBV5-1 to TRBJ1-6; a weak D match, TRBD1 (6 bases). Trimming cost V 2 bases and J 9 bases, with 15 bases left between them. Germline-derived CDR1 and CDR2 are SGHRS and YFSETQ. CDR3 length equals 15 residues. CDR3 residues: CASSFVAGAASPLHF. As DNA, the CDR3 is TGCGCCAGCAGCTTCGTGGCAGGGGCGGCTTCACCCCTCCACTTT. Full variable domain (missing parts from reference TRBV5-1 and TRBJ1-6): KAGVTQTPRYLIKTRGQQVTLSCSPISGHRSVSWYQQTPGQGLQFLFEYFSETQRNKGNFPGRFSGRQFSNSRSEMNVSTLELGDSALYLCASSFVAGAASPLHFGNGTRLTVT.

The chain combines TRBV6-2 or TRBV6-3 with TRBJ2-7; D is possibly TRBD1 (5 bases). The CDR3 sequence is 13 residues long. Germline-derived CDR1 and CDR2 are MNHEY and SVGEGT. V was cut by 6 bases and J by 3 bases, with 12 bases left in between. The CDR3 protein is CASRRSTDYEQYF. In DNA form, the CDR3 reads TGTGCCAGCAGGCGATCGACAGACTACGAGCAGTACTTC.

This clonotype was counted ten times or more. The chain employs TRBV20-1 and TRBJ1-1; D ambiguous. The CDR3 has 12 amino acids. V gave up 3 bases and J gave up 1 base, with 6 bases separating them. The germline CDR1 and CDR2 sequences are DFQATT and SNEGSKA (reference sequence). CDR3: CSASVKNTEAFF. The CDR3 bases are TGCAGTGCTAGTGTCAAGAACACTGAAGCTTTCTTT.

The rearrangement links TRBV20-1 to TRBJ2-4, with 11 bases matching TRBD2. Germline assignment: CDR1 DFQATT and CDR2 SNEGSKA (reference sequence). This CDR3 has 15 residues. V lost 3 bases and J lost 9; bases outside the gene matches: 10. CDR3 DNA sequence: TGCAGTGCTAGTGTCCTAGCGGGAGGTATATTCATTCAGTACTTC. This gives the protein CSASVLAGGIFIQYF.

As for this clonotype: Relative to the germline gene, one junction end is altered; a read error may explain this. V and J are TRBV6-2 or TRBV6-3 and TRBJ2-5; no firm D call. Per germline, CDR1 MNHEY and CDR2 SVGEGT. CDR3 length: 11 amino acids. The CDR3 DNA reads TGTGCCAGCAGTAACTCGCTGGCCCAGTACTTC. It yields the protein CASSNSLAQYF.

The rearrangement links TRBV24-1 to TRBJ1-2; the D is unclear. Between the trimmed V and J ends, which lost 7 bases and 0 bases, there was a span of 8 bases. The CDR3 covers 13 residues. CDR1 KGHDR and CDR2 SFDVKD come from the germline V gene. The CDR3 nucleotides read TGTGCCACCAGCCAAAGATCTAACTATGGCTACACCTTC. This encodes CATSQRSNYGYTF.

V and J are TRBV7-2 and TRBJ2-7; D possibly corresponds to TRBD2 (5 bases). V gave up 3 bases and J gave up 6 bases, with 15 bases separating them. The CDR3 consists of 14 residues. The germline CDR1 and CDR2 sequences are SGHTA and FQGNSA. The CDR3 is CASSFDRRAPEQYF. The CDR3 coding sequence is TGTGCCAGCAGCTTCGATCGGCGGGCTCCCGAGCAGTACTTC. Using reference TRBV7-2 and TRBJ2-7 for the parts outside the CDR3, the full variable domain is GAGVSQSPSNKVTEKGKDVELRCDPISGHTALYWYRQSLGQGLEFLIYFQGNSAPDKSGLPSDRFSAERTGGSVSTLTIQRTQQEDSAVYLCASSFDRRAPEQYFGPGTRLTVT.

This clonotype was detected a few times. The chain has TRBV6-6 and TRBJ1-4; D perhaps matches TRBD1 (5 bases). Looked up from germline, CDR1 is MNHNY and CDR2 is SVGAGI (reference sequence). The CDR3 spans 14 residues. The V end was cut by 5 bases, the J end by 8 bases, with 15 bases between. CDR3 region: CASSLGGWEEKLFF. For the CDR3, the DNA is TGTGCCAGCAGTCTGGGGGGGTGGGAAGAAAAACTGTTTTTT.

This clonotype was seen only a few times. V is TRBV7-8 and J is TRBJ2-3, with no clear D. The CDR3 spans 13 residues. Germline V lookup: CDR1 SGHVS, CDR2 FQNEAQ. V dropped 5 bases and J dropped 2 bases, with 8 bases sitting between them. The CDR3 spells CASSTRDTDTQYF. The CDR3, as DNA: TGTGCCAGCAGCACAAGGGACACAGATACGCAGTATTTT.

There are many counts of this clonotype. The chain links TRBV20-1 to TRBJ2-3; D is unclear. Germline loops: CDR1 DFQATT, CDR2 SNEGSKA (reference sequence). The CDR3 runs to 11 residues. With 1 base removed from V and 9 bases from J, the gap between germline ends came to 8 bases. CDR3 sequence reads: CSARGPRTQYF. CDR3 coding DNA: TGCAGTGCTAGAGGGCCCAGAACGCAGTATTTT.

In this sample, this clonotype turned up many times. The chain couples TRBV12-3 or TRBV12-4 to TRBJ2-3; tentatively, D is TRBD2 (6 bases). The CDR3 contains 14 residues. V shed 3 bases and J shed 4 bases, with 11 bases lying between them. The CDR3: CASSLGGAADTQYF. The DNA of the CDR3 is TGTGCCAGCAGTTTGGGCGGGGCCGCAGATACGCAGTATTTT.

V is TRBV28 and J is TRBJ2-7; D possibly corresponds to TRBD1 (6 bases). The CDR3 length is 14 residues. The germline CDR1 and CDR2 sequences are MDHEN and SYDVKM. The V and J ends lost 4 bases and 5 bases respectively, with 15 bases between them. The chain's CDR3 is CASSSSEWGHEQYF. CDR3 in DNA: TGTGCCAGCAGTTCCTCAGAGTGGGGGCACGAGCAGTACTTC.